These T cell receptor beta chains were read from a single sample in a study of long-term antiretroviral therapy in people with HIV. Profiled with immunoSEQ multiplex PCR; TCRdb holds only in-frame clones, not every one. The table has around 25,000 clones, roughly 89% seen once. The sequencing here drew on unsorted PBMCs, taken 1.8 years before starting antiretroviral therapy. These receptor sequences come from a man in his fifties with HIV. Each CDR3 is given without its conserved first and last residue. Part of the rows lack a size; the others show once, few, many or a class for expanded clones.

v_gene	j_gene	abundance	CDR3aa
TRBV15	TRBJ2-7	-	ATSREVIGEQY
TRBV30	TRBJ1-1	once	AWNRQGPEAF
TRBV29-1	TRBJ2-3	-	SVRDWKDTQY
TRBV4-3	TRBJ2-7	-	ASSQGTWGHYEQY
TRBV18	TRBJ1-2	-	ASSPVGQGHGYT
TRBV4-3	TRBJ2-7	-	ASSQDGTGREQY
TRBV27	TRBJ1-2	once	ASSSLRQDGYT
TRBV5-5	TRBJ2-5	-	ASSRGQQETQY
TRBV29-1	TRBJ1-1	-	SVERPGTNDTEAF
TRBV9	TRBJ2-2	-	ASSRRFQGVFTGELF
TRBV28	TRBJ1-2	once	ASRPRGEGFNYGYT
TRBV5-5	TRBJ2-7	-	ASSLVGRVHEQY
TRBV7-2	TRBJ2-2	-	ASSLWETGELF
TRBV4-1	TRBJ1-2	few	ASSYRQGSLDGYT
TRBV11-2	TRBJ1-1	-	ASSSPSMAGGVNTEAF
TRBV28	TRBJ1-5	-	ASSLGGAGNQPQH
TRBV5-4	TRBJ1-1	-	ASSYLGTGNTEAF
TRBV28	TRBJ1-1	once	ASSFSGAVAF
TRBV11-3	TRBJ2-1	few	ASSHRATGLGRAEQF
TRBV11-2	TRBJ2-7	-	ASSLRLAGPYEQY
TRBV7-6	TRBJ2-2	-	ASSLAGRSTGELF
TRBV7-3	TRBJ2-5	-	ASSSGRTQETQY
TRBV30	TRBJ2-3	-	ACHARTSGGGYSTDTQY
TRBV5-4	TRBJ1-3	-	ASSLDPGGGNTIY
TRBV18	TRBJ2-1	-	ASSPNSGTYNEQF
TRBV4-3	TRBJ2-3	-	ASSQVGWEEITDTQY